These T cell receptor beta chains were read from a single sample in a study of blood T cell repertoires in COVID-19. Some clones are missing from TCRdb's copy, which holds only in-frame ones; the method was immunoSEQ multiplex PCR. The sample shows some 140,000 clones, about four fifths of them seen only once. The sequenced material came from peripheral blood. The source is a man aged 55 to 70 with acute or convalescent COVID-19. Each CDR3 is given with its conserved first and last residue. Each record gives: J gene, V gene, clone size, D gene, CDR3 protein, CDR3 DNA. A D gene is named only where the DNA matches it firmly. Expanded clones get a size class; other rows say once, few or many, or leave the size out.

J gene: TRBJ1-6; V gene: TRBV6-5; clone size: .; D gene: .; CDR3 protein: CASRTGQYQNSPLHF; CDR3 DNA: TGTGCCAGCAGGACCGGACAGTACCAGAATTCACCCCTCCACTTT
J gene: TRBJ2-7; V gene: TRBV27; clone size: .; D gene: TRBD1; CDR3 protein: CASSFQGQGAYEQYF; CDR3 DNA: TGTGCCAGCAGTTTCCAGGGACAGGGGGCGTACGAGCAGTACTTC
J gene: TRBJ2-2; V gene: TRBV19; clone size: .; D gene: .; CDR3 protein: CASRATRLGTGELFF; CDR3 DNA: TGTGCCAGTAGGGCGACTAGATTGGGCACCGGGGAGCTGTTTTTT
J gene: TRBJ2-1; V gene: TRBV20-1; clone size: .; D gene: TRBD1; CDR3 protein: CSASGQGPYNEQFF; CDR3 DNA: TGCAGTGCTAGTGGACAGGGCCCTTACAATGAGCAGTTCTTC
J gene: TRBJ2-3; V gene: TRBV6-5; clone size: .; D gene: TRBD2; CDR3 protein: CASSYGGGGTDTQYF; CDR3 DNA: TGTGCCAGCAGTTACGGCGGGGGAGGCACAGATACGCAGTATTTT
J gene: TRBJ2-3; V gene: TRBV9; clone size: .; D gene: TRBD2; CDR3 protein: CASSVDAGGGADTQYF; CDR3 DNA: TGTGCCAGCAGCGTAGACGCGGGGGGGGGCGCAGATACGCAGTATTTT
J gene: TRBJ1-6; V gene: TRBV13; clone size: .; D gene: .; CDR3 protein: CASSLGGRTYNSPLHF; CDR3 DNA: TGTGCCAGCAGCTTAGGTGGACGGACTTATAATTCACCCCTCCACTTT
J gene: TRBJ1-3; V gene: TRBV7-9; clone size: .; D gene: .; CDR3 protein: CASGQAGNTIYF; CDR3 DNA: TGTGCCAGCGGGCAGGCTGGAAACACCATATATTTT
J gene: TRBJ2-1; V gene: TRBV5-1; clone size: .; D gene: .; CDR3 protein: CASSLPLASYNEQFF; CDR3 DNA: TGCGCCAGCAGCTTGCCCCTAGCATCCTACAATGAGCAGTTCTTC
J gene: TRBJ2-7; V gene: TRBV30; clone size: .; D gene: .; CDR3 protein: CAWRISSEQYF; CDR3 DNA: TGTGCCTGGAGAATCTCCTCCGAGCAGTACTTC
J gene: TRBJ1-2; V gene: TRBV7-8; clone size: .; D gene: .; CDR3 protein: CASSPREGNYGYTF; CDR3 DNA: TGTGCCAGCAGCCCCCGGGAGGGGAACTATGGCTACACCTTC
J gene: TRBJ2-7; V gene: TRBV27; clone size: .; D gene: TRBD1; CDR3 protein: CASSTRTGFTPYF; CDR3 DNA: TGTGCCAGCAGTACCCGGACAGGCTTCACCCCCTACTTC
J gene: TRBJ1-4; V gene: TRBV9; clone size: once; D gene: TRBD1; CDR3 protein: CASSTTGTGGEKLFF; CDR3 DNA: TGTGCCAGCAGCACAACCGGGACAGGGGGGGAAAAACTGTTTTTT
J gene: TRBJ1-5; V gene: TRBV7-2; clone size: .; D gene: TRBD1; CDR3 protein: CASRDDRAGNQPQHF; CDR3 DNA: TGTGCCAGCAGGGATGACAGGGCAGGCAATCAGCCCCAGCATTTT
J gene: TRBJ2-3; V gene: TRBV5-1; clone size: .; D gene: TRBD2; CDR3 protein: CASSLTSGGVKDTQYF; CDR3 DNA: TGCGCCAGCAGCTTGACTAGCGGGGGGGTAAAAGATACGCAGTATTTT
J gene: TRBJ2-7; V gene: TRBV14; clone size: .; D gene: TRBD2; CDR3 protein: CASSQVLAAEQYF; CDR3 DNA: TGTGCCAGCAGCCAGGTACTAGCGGCCGAGCAGTACTTC
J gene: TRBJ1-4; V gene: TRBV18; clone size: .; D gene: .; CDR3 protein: CASSQGTNEKLFF; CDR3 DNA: TGTGCCAGCTCGCAGGGGACTAATGAAAAACTGTTTTTT
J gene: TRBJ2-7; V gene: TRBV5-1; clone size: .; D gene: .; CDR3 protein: CASSPTGLVGEQYF; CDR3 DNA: TGCGCCAGCAGCCCGACAGGTTTAGTTGGCGAGCAGTACTTC
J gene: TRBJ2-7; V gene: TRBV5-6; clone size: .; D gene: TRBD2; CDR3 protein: CASSFLAGLVYEQYF; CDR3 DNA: TGTGCCAGCAGCTTTTTAGCGGGACTAGTCTACGAGCAGTACTTC
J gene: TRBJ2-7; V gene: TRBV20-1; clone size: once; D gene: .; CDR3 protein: CSAPGLDEQYF; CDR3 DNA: TGCAGTGCTCCCGGACTTGACGAGCAGTACTTC
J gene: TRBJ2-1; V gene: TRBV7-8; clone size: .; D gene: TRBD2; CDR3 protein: CASRRTSSYNEQFF; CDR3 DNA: TGTGCCAGCCGAAGGACTAGCAGCTACAATGAGCAGTTCTTC
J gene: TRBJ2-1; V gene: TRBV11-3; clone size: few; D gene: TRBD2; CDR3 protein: CASSPSGGVEQFF; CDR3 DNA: TGTGCCAGCAGCCCTAGCGGGGGGGTCGAGCAGTTCTTC
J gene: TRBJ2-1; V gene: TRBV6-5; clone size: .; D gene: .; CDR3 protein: CASGRGNLDNEQFF; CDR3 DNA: TGTGCCAGCGGGCGAGGGAACCTGGACAATGAGCAGTTCTTC
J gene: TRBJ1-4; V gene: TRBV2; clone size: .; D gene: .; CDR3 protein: CASSEYRVANEKLFF; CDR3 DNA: TGTGCCAGCAGTGAATACAGGGTAGCTAATGAAAAACTGTTTTTT
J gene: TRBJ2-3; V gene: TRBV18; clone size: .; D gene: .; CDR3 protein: CASKRQRSTDTQYF; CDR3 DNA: TGTGCCAGCAAAAGACAGAGGAGCACAGATACGCAGTATTTT
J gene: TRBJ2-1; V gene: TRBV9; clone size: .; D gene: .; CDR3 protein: CASSVAQAPNNEQFF; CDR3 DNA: TGTGCCAGCAGCGTAGCTCAAGCGCCCAACAATGAGCAGTTCTTC
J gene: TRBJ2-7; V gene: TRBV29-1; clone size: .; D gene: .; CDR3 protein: CSVEDFPSYEQYF; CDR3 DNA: TGCAGCGTTGAAGATTTCCCTTCCTACGAGCAGTACTTC
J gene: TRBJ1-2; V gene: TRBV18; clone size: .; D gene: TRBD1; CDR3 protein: CASSPEDRAYGYTF; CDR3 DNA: TGTGCCAGCTCACCAGAGGACAGGGCCTATGGCTACACCTTC
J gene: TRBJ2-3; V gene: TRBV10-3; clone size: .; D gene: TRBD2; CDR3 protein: CAISAAGGSTDTQYF; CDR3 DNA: TGTGCCATCAGTGCAGCGGGAGGAAGCACAGATACGCAGTATTTT
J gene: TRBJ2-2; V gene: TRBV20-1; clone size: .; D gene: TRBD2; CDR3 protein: CSASHDQLAGGAGELFF; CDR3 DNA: TGCAGTGCTAGTCACGACCAACTAGCGGGAGGTGCCGGGGAGCTGTTTTTT